This T cell receptor (beta chain) comes out of a study of cytomegalovirus exposure and HLA in healthy donors. Regarding the study as a whole: A later analysis linked a missense variant in DCLRE1C to the trimming of TCR beta V and J genes.

This clone is a singleton in its sample. Its target is unknown. 60 Vbeta and 13 Jbeta primers were used in PCR. Produced via immunoSEQ multiplex PCR; TCRdb's table is partial and in-frame only. Of 180,000 or so clones in the sample, 65% to 85% were seen once. Sequenced material: PBMCs. This TCR was recovered from a girl aged 5 to 17 in good health and CMV-seropositive.

For the CDR3, the DNA is TGTGCCAGCAGCTGGACAGGGGGAAAAAACTATGGCTACACCTTC. Translated: CASSWTGGKNYGYTF. The chain has TRBV7-2 and TRBJ1-2, with TRBD1 matching 10 bases. This CDR3 comprises 15 residues. J was trimmed by 2 bases and V by 4 bases; bases with no gene match: 4. The V gene's germline CDR1 is SGHTA and CDR2 FQGNSA.